The rows below give T cell receptor beta chains drawn from one sample of a study of T cells in Graves' hyperthyroidism and ophthalmopathy. TCRdb passed the multiplex PCR reads through MiXCR, listing each CDR3 protein once. The table shows more than 300,000 distinct CDR3 sequences, with about 15% occurring only once. Input material: blood. Receptors originate from a woman aged 25-40 years with Graves' hyperthyroidism. CDR3s include the opening cysteine and the closing phenylalanine or tryptophan. Fields, in order: J gene, clone size, D gene, V gene, CDR3 DNA, CDR3 protein. The D gene is left open where the match is weak. Some rows mark clone size as missing; the rest say once, few, many or name a class of expanded clone.

TRBJ1-1	many	NA	TRBV28	TGTGCCAGCAGCAGGGGACGGCGGAACACTGAAGCTTTCTTT	CASSRGRRNTEAFF
TRBJ2-6	many	NA	TRBV28	TGTGCCAGCAGTATTGGCTCTGGGGCCAACGTCCTGACTTTC	CASSIGSGANVLTF
TRBJ2-1	many	NA	TRBV6-2/TRBV6-3	TGTGCCAGCAGTTCGAGCCTTGTTGGTGAGCAGTTCTTC	CASSSSLVGEQFF
TRBJ2-1	NA	NA	TRBV6-2/TRBV6-3	TGTGCCAGCAGTTACGTGGGCGGCCGCGGAAAATACTCCTACAATGAGCAGTTCTTC	CASSYVGGRGKYSYNEQFF
TRBJ1-5	NA	NA	TRBV19	TGTGCCAGTAGTTCTACTTGGGATGGCAATCAGCCCCAGCATTTT	CASSSTWDGNQPQHF
TRBJ2-2	many	TRBD2	TRBV9	TGTGCCAGCAGCGAGAGCGGGAGGGCGGGGGAGCTGTTTTTT	CASSESGRAGELFF
TRBJ2-1	many	NA	TRBV20-1	TGCAGTGCCTGGTTGGGTGGGTACAATGAGCAGTTCTTC	CSAWLGGYNEQFF
TRBJ1-2	few	TRBD1	TRBV20-1	TGCAGTGGGGGTTCGGACAGGGGCTATGGCTACACCTTC	CSGGSDRGYGYTF
TRBJ2-3	many	NA	TRBV6-1	TGTGCCAGCAGCTCCCGACCCAGTCCTAGCACAGATACGCAGTATTTT	CASSSRPSPSTDTQYF
TRBJ2-2	few	NA	TRBV2	TGTGCCAGCAGTGAATTGGTGAACACCGGGGAGCTGTTTTTT	CASSELVNTGELFF
TRBJ2-1	many	NA	TRBV30	TGTGCCTGGAGGCCCCTGGGGTCGTATAATGAGCAGTTCTTC	CAWRPLGSYNEQFF
TRBJ1-5	NA	NA	TRBV19	TGTGCCAGTAGTGTAAAGTGGAGGGCCGGTAATCAGCCCCAGCATTTT	CASSVKWRAGNQPQHF
TRBJ2-1	many	TRBD2	TRBV6-1	TGTGCCAGCAGTGCGCTAGCGGGAGTCCATGAGCAGTTCTTC	CASSALAGVHEQFF
TRBJ2-7	NA	TRBD2	TRBV4-3	TGCGCCAGCAGCCAAGATTGGTTAGCGGGCTCCTACGAGCAGTACTTC	CASSQDWLAGSYEQYF
TRBJ2-5	many	TRBD2	TRBV2	TGTGCCAGCAAGGCTAGCGGTGGGGAGGAGATGACCCAGTACTTC	CASKASGGEEMTQYF
TRBJ1-4	NA	TRBD1	TRBV19	TGTGCCAGTAGTTCCTTCGGGACAGATGAAAAACTGTTTTTT	CASSSFGTDEKLFF
TRBJ2-7	NA	TRBD2	TRBV6-2/TRBV6-3	TGTGCCGCCAAGCTAGCGGGAGGAAAGGACGAGCAGTACTTC	CAAKLAGGKDEQYF
TRBJ2-4	NA	NA	TRBV20-1	TGCAGTGCTAGAAAGACAGTACTAGCCAAAAACATTCAGTACTTC	CSARKTVLAKNIQYF
TRBJ2-5	many	NA	TRBV28	TGTGCCAGCAGTTTAATTGTAGGCACCCAAGAGACCCAGTACTTC	CASSLIVGTQETQYF
TRBJ1-1	NA	TRBD1	TRBV5-1	TGCGCCAGCAGCTTGGTGTCAGGGGGCGGGAACACTGAAGCTTTCTTT	CASSLVSGGGNTEAFF
TRBJ2-7	many	TRBD2	TRBV28	TGTGCCAGCAGTTTCAGCCGTAGCGGGAGTAGCTACGAGCAGTACTTC	CASSFSRSGSSYEQYF
TRBJ2-3	many	TRBD1	TRBV29-1	TGCAGCGTTGAGGATGGAGTGGGACAGTCAGATACGCAGTATTTT	CSVEDGVGQSDTQYF
TRBJ2-1	few	TRBD2	TRBV20-1	TGCAGTGCTGAAACCGGGACTAGCGGGTGGAATGAGCAGTTCTTC	CSAETGTSGWNEQFF
TRBJ2-1	many	NA	TRBV7-9	TGTGCCAGCAGCTTGTATGAGGATGAGCAGTTCTTC	CASSLYEDEQFF
TRBJ1-3	NA	NA	TRBV27	TGTGCCAGCAGTTTAAGAGGCGATTTTGGAAACACCATATATTTT	CASSLRGDFGNTIYF
TRBJ2-1	once	TRBD2	TRBV20-1	TGCAGTGCTAGAGATACTTCGACTAGCGGGACGTACGTTTATGAGCAGTTCTTC	CSARDTSTSGTYVYEQFF
TRBJ2-5	many	NA	TRBV5-5	TGTGCCAGCAGCTTGAGACAGGGAGGAGAGACCCAGTACTTC	CASSLRQGGETQYF
TRBJ2-7	many	TRBD1	TRBV7-6	TGTGCCAGCAGCCCCTCGGGCGGGACAGGCAACTACGAGCAGTACTTC	CASSPSGGTGNYEQYF
TRBJ2-1	many	NA	TRBV28	TGTGCCAGCAGAACCCCCTTAGGGGGACTCTCCTACAATGAGCAGTTCTTC	CASRTPLGGLSYNEQFF
TRBJ2-1	few	TRBD1	TRBV20-1	TGCAGTGCTAGAGAGCCCCTGACAGGGGGGCCCCCAAGACCCTACAATGAGCAGTTCTTC	CSAREPLTGGPPRPYNEQFF
TRBJ2-5	many	TRBD2	TRBV12-3/TRBV12-4	TGTGCCAGCAGCGGGACTAGGGGAGAGACCCAGTACTTC	CASSGTRGETQYF
TRBJ2-5	many	TRBD2	TRBV15	TGTGCCACCAGCAGAAAAACTAGCGGAGAGGGGGAGACCCAGTACTTC	CATSRKTSGEGETQYF
TRBJ2-5	many	NA	TRBV28	TGTGCCAGCAAGGTTGGGCCAAACCGACAAGAGACCCAGTACTTC	CASKVGPNRQETQYF
TRBJ2-7	NA	NA	TRBV28	TGTGCCAGCAGACCCCCCGTATGGTCCTACGAGCAGTACTTC	CASRPPVWSYEQYF
TRBJ2-5	many	TRBD1	TRBV28	TGTGCCAGCAGTTTTGGGGGACAGGGAGAGACCCAGTACTTC	CASSFGGQGETQYF
TRBJ2-7	many	TRBD1	TRBV6-1	TGTGCCAGCACCGAGCCCCGGGGACAGGGCTCCTACGAGCAGTACTTC	CASTEPRGQGSYEQYF
TRBJ1-5	many	NA	TRBV7-8	TGTGCCAGCGGACAGACTAATCAGCCCCAGCATTTT	CASGQTNQPQHF
TRBJ2-5	NA	TRBD2	TRBV6-1	TGTGCCAGCAGTCTTTCCTCGGGAGGCCCACAAGAGACCCAGTACTTC	CASSLSSGGPQETQYF
TRBJ1-3	NA	NA	TRBV5-1	TGCGCCAGCAGCTTGAGTGTTAGACGACTCTCTGGAAACACCATATATTTT	CASSLSVRRLSGNTIYF
TRBJ2-2	NA	TRBD2	TRBV10-3	TGTGCCATCAGACTAGCGGGAGGGGCCGGGGAGCTGTTTTTT	CAIRLAGGAGELFF
TRBJ2-5	many	TRBD1	TRBV9	TGTGCCAGCAGTGGACAGGGTTTCGGGGAGACCCAGTACTTC	CASSGQGFGETQYF
TRBJ1-1	NA	NA	TRBV28	TGTGCCAGCAGTTTATTTAGGGGTTCTGAAGCTTTCTTT	CASSLFRGSEAFF
TRBJ2-1	many	NA	TRBV7-8	TGTGCCAGCAGCTTAGCGGGCGGGACAAACAATGAGCAGTTCTTC	CASSLAGGTNNEQFF
TRBJ2-2	many	TRBD2	TRBV7-2	TGTGCCAGCAGCTTTATGGGACTAGCGGGAGGAAGGGTTTACACCGGGGAGCTGTTTTTT	CASSFMGLAGGRVYTGELFF
TRBJ2-7	NA	TRBD2	TRBV6-1	TGTGCCAGCAGTGCCCGGACTAGCGGGAGTGGCGAGCAGTACTTC	CASSARTSGSGEQYF